These 9 T cell receptor beta chains share one sample of origin, sequenced in a study of read filtering for tumor transcriptome and immune sequencing. Molecular barcoded adaptors covering alpha/delta and beta/gamma chains were used on approximately 400 ng RNA. TCRdb re-analysed the reads in MiXCR, keeping a single row per CDR3 protein. Among some 20,000 distinct CDR3 sequences listed, roughly a fifth were seen once. Source material: a population of CD138-negative cells sorted from bone marrow. The receptors here all came from a donor older than 35 with multiple myeloma.

For this clonotype: A read error may be the cause here, since a much bigger clone is one base away. J is TRBJ2-4 and V is TRBV7-9; weak D call: TRBD2 (5 bases). Looked up from germline, CDR1 is SEHNR and CDR2 is FQNEAQ (reference sequence). The CDR3 is made up of 12 amino acids. CDR3 protein: CACSLLEDIQYF. CDR3 in DNA: TGTGCCTGCAGCTTATTGGAGGACATTCAGTACTTC.

This clonotype was seen at least ten times. V gene TRBV2 combines with J gene TRBJ1-1; TRBD1 matches 7 bases. V was clipped by 6 bases and J by 5 bases; unmatched bases: 0. The CDR3 covers 11 residues. Germline CDR1 and CDR2: SNHLY and FYNNEI. CDR3 sequence (DNA): TGTGCCAGCAGCAGGGGGACTGAAGCTTTCTTT. Translating it yields CASSRGTEAFF.

This clonotype has a count of ten or more. The gene calls are TRBV30 and TRBJ2-1; 9 bases are shared with TRBD2. Germline V CDR1 and CDR2: GTSNPN, SVGIG (reference sequence). The V gene end was trimmed by 1 base and the J gene end by 6 bases; junction bases not matched to a gene: 4. This CDR3 comprises 14 residues. CDR3 in DNA: TGTGCCTGGAGTGGGGGCGGGAGGGGCAATGAGCAGTTCTTC. Encoded protein: CAWSGGGRGNEQFF. Supplemented by reference TRBV30 and TRBJ2-1, the full variable domain reads SQTIHQWPATLVQPVGSPLSLECTVEGTSNPNLYWYRQAAGRGLQLLFYSVGIGQISSEVPQNLSASRPQDRQFILSSKKLLLSDSGFYLCAWSGGGRGNEQFFGPGTRLTVL.

This clonotype was seen many times. The chain has TRBV29-1 and TRBJ1-1; no firm D call. Germline V lookup: CDR1 SQVTM, CDR2 ANQGSEA. This CDR3 region has 12 residues. Trimming took off 4 bases at V and 6 bases at J, with 12 bases between the two ends. CDR3 amino acids: CSVVEPMAEAFF. CDR3 DNA: TGCAGCGTTGTGGAGCCGATGGCTGAAGCTTTCTTT.

The sample holds many counts of this clonotype. The chain links TRBV29-1 to TRBJ2-5; no definite D call. The CDR3 runs to 10 residues. Germline lookup yields CDR1 SQVTM and CDR2 ANQGSEA. The germline V and J ends were trimmed by 4 bases and 5 bases, with 5 bases remaining between them. DNA of the CDR3: TGCAGCGTTGGTGCTGAGACCCAGTACTTC. It codes for CSVGAETQYF.

To note about this clonotype: The junction differs from germline at one of its ends, possibly a read error. The V call is TRBV7-9, the J call TRBJ2-1; weak D call: TRBD2 (5 bases). This CDR3 region has 15 residues. Germline CDR1 is SEHNR and CDR2 is FQNEAQ (reference sequence). CDR3 nucleotide sequence: TGTGCCAGCAGCTTTTTGGAGCGGAAGTACAGTGAGCAGTTCTTC. Protein product: CASSFLERKYSEQFF.

CDR3: CSVVFLGDPDNEQFF. CDR3 bases: TGCAGCGTAGTTTTTCTGGGGGACCCGGACAATGAGCAGTTCTTC. The chain employs TRBV29-1 and TRBJ2-1; TRBD1 or TRBD2 may be the D gene (5 bases each). The V gene's germline CDR1 is SQVTM and CDR2 ANQGSEA. V was shortened by 6 bases and J by 5 bases, with 20 bases between the two germline ends. This CDR3 comprises 15 residues.

V usage is TRBV19 and J usage is TRBJ2-7; 8 nucleotides align to TRBD2. The length of the CDR3 is 13 residues. The V segment lost 4 bases and the J segment 6 bases; nucleotides outside the gene matches: 5. Germline V gives CDR1 LNHDA, CDR2 SQIVND (reference sequence). CDR3 in amino acids: CASSTPAGAEQYF. As DNA, the CDR3 is TGTGCCAGTAGTACTCCAGCGGGAGCCGAGCAGTACTTC.

Of note for this clonotype: With a much larger clone just one base away, this may be a read error. The final CDR3 position lacks the conserved phenylalanine or tryptophan, pointing to a likely read error. The rearrangement uses TRBV11-1 and TRBJ2-7, with 11 bases identical to TRBD2. This CDR3 contains 14 residues. V shed 3 bases and J 3 bases; nucleotides not matched to a gene: 1. CDR1 is SGHAT, CDR2 FQDESV, per germline (reference sequence). CDR3 region: CASSFGLAGYEQYY. DNA for the CDR3: TGTGCCAGCAGCTTCGGACTAGCGGGCTACGAGCAGTACTAC.